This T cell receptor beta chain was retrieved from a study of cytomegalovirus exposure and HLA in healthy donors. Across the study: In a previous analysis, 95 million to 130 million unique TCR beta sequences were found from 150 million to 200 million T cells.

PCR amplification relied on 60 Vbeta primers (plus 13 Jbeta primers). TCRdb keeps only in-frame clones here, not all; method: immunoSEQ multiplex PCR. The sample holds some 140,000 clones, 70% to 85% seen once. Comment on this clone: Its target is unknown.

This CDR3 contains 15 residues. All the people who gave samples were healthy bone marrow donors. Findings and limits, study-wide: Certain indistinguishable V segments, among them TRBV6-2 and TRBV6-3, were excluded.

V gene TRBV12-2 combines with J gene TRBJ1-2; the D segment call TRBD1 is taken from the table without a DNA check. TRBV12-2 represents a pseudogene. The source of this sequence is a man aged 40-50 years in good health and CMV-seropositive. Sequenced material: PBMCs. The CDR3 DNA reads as TGTGCAAGTCGCGCCCGGGACAGGGAGCACTATGGCTACACCTTC. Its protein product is CASRARDREHYGYTF.